The 5 T cell receptor beta chains reported below all come from one sample, sequenced in a study of cytomegalovirus exposure and HLA in healthy donors. The PCR made use of 60 Vbeta and 13 Jbeta primers. Some clones are missing from TCRdb's copy, which holds only in-frame ones; the method was immunoSEQ multiplex PCR. The table has 130,000 or so clones, about 82% seen once; the top ten hold roughly 5%. Sequenced material: PBMCs. The receptors shown here come from a man aged 25 to 45 in good health and CMV-seronegative.

For the CDR3, the DNA is TGTGCCAGCAGCGTCCTAGCGGGAGTGACTACCGGGGAGCTGTTTTTT. Translation gives CASSVLAGVTTGELFF. The chain carries TRBV9 and TRBJ2-2; 10 bases align to TRBD2. Germline CDR1 reads SGDLS; CDR2 reads YYNGEE. V lost 2 bases to trimming and J lost 5 bases; unmatched junction nucleotides: 6. The CDR3 runs to 16 residues.

This rearrangement joins TRBV7-3 to TRBJ2-2; no clear D. From germline, CDR1 is SGHTA and CDR2 FQGTGA. The CDR3 sequence is 13 residues long. Trimming left V 5 bases short and J 5 bases short, with 9 bases between. The CDR3 here is CASSLDPTGELFF. CDR3 coding DNA: TGTGCCAGCAGCCTAGATCCAACCGGGGAGCTGTTTTTT.

This rearrangement joins TRBV7-2 to TRBJ1-2, with D possibly matching TRBD1 (6 bases). Germline assignment: CDR1 SGHTA and CDR2 FQGNSA. Between the trimmed V and J ends, which lost 5 bases and 2 bases, there was a span of 12 bases. The CDR3 length is 14 residues. The CDR3: CASSLQTGNYGYTF. CDR3 bases: TGTGCCAGCAGCCTACAGACAGGAAACTATGGCTACACCTTC.

This sequence joins TRBV9 and TRBJ2-2; 7 nucleotides line up with TRBD1. J gave up 5 bases and V 2 bases, and 12 bases lay outside the gene matches. The germline V gene has CDR1 SGDLS and CDR2 YYNGEE. This CDR3 has 17 amino acids. DNA of the CDR3: TGTGCCAGCAGCGTCTCAGGGGGTCTAGCAGGGACCGGGGAGCTGTTTTTT. Translated: CASSVSGGLAGTGELFF.

The J gene is TRBJ1-4, the V gene TRBV4-3, with D hard to call. CDR1 and CDR2 from the germline V gene are LGHNA and YSLEER. The length of the CDR3 is 16 residues. V was pared by 1 base and J by 8 bases, with 17 bases between. The DNA of the CDR3 is TGCGCCAGCAGCCAAGTGGAGGCCGCTGGCGGGGAAAAACTGTTTTTT. This gives the protein CASSQVEAAGGEKLFF.